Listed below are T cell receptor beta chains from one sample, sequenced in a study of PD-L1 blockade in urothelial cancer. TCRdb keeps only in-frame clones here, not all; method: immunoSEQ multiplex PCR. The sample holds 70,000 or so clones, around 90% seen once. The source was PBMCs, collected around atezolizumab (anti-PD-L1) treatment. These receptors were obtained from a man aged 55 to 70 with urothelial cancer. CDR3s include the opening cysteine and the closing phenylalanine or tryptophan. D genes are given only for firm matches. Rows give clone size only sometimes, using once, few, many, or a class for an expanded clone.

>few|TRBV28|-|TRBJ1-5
TGTGCCAGCAGGGGAGGGGCGGCCGGCAATCAGCCCCAGCATTTT
CASRGGAAGNQPQHF
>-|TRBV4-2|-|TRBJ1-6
TGTGCCAGCAGCCAAGGAGGCCCAGAAAGGAGCTCCTATAATTCACCCCTCCACTTT
CASSQGGPERSSYNSPLHF
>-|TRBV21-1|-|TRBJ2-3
TGTGCCAGCAGCAACAGGGGGCTAGCAGATACGCAGTATTTT
CASSNRGLADTQYF
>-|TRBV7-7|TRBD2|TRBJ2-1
TGTGCCAGCAGTCCAGGACTAGCGGGGGGGGAAACGAGCTCCTACAATGAGCAGTTCTTC
CASSPGLAGGETSSYNEQFF
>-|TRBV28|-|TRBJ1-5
TGTGCCAGCAGTTCGAGCAGCAGGGGCAATCAGCCCCAGCATTTT
CASSSSSRGNQPQHF
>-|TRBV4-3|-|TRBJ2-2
TGCGCCAGCAGCCTACAGGTGGGGTTAAACACCGGGGAGCTGTTTTTT
CASSLQVGLNTGELFF
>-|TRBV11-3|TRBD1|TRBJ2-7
TGTGCCAGCAGCTTAGCAGCACAGGGGAACTACGAGCAGTACTTC
CASSLAAQGNYEQYF
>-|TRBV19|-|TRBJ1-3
TGTGCCAGTAGTCCCGGACAGAGGAACTCTGGAAACACCATATATTTT
CASSPGQRNSGNTIYF
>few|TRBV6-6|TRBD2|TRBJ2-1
TGTGCCAGCATGCCCACCGGGACTAGCGGTTCTGAGCAGTTCTTC
CASMPTGTSGSEQFF
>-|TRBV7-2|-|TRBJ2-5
TGTGCCAGCAGCTTAGGACCCCGCGAGGCCCAGTACTTC
CASSLGPREAQYF
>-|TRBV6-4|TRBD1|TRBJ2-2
TGTGCCACCCGGACAGGAAACACCGGGGAGCTGTTTTTT
CATRTGNTGELFF
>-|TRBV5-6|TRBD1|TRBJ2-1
TGTGCCAGCAGCTTGGGGGACAGGGCCTACAATGAGCAGTTCTTC
CASSLGDRAYNEQFF
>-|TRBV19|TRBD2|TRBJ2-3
TGTGCCAGTAGTGCGGCCCTAGCGGGGGTCACAGATACGCAGTATTTT
CASSAALAGVTDTQYF
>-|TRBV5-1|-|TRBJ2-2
TGCGCCAGCACGGGGGTGAACACCGGGGAGCTGTTTTTT
CASTGVNTGELFF
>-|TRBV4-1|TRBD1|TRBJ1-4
TGCGCCAGCAGCCCCGGGACAGGGGTCGAAAAACTGTTTTTT
CASSPGTGVEKLFF
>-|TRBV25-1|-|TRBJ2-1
TGTGCCAGCTCCCGAGCCCCGTACAATGAGCAGTTCTTC
CASSRAPYNEQFF
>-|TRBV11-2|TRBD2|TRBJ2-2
TGTGCCAGCAGAGGACTAGCGGGAGGTATGGGCACCGGGGAGCTGTTTTTT
CASRGLAGGMGTGELFF
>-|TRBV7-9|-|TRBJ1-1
TGTGCCAGCAGCTTAGTCGGGAATGAAGCTTTCTTT
CASSLVGNEAFF
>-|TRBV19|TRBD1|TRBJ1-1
TGTGCCAGTATCCAGGGGGCGGCGGGGAACACTGAAGCTTTCTTT
CASIQGAAGNTEAFF
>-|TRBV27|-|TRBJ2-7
TGTGCCAGCAGTTTATTCTCGGTCGCGCCCTACGAGCAGTACTTC
CASSLFSVAPYEQYF
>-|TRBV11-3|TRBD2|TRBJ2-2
TGTGCCAGCTCGGGACAGAGAGGACTAGCGGGATTCACCGGGGAGCTGTTTTTT
CASSGQRGLAGFTGELFF
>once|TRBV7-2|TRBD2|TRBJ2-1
TGTGCCAGCAGAGCCGGACTAGCGGGTTACAATGAGCAGTTCTTC
CASRAGLAGYNEQFF
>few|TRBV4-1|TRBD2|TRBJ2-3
TGCGCCAGCAGCCAACTGGGACTAGGAAAAGATACGCAGTATTTT
CASSQLGLGKDTQYF
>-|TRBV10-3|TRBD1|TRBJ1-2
TGTGCCATCAGTGGGACAGGGGGCGCACTAAACTATGGCTACACCTTC
CAISGTGGALNYGYTF
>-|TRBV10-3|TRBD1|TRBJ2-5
TGTGCCATCAGGGGACAGGGCCCAGAGACCCAGTACTTC
CAIRGQGPETQYF
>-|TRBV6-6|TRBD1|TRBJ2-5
TGTGCCAGCAGCGGACAGGGAGTGAGAGAGACCCAGTACTTC
CASSGQGVRETQYF
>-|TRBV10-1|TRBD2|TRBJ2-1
TGCGCCAGCTCAACTAGCGGGATACAAGATGAGCAGTTCTTC
CASSTSGIQDEQFF
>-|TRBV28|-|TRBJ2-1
TGTGCCAGCAGCTTGGGCAGGGGTGAGTTCTTC
CASSLGRGEFF
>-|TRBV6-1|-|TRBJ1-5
TGTGCCAGCAGACAGGGAATCAATCAGCCCCAGCATTTT
CASRQGINQPQHF
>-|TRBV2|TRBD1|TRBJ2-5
TGTGCCAGCACTCGGGACAGTAAAGAGACCCAGTACTTC
CASTRDSKETQYF
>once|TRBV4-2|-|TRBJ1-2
TGTGCCAGCAGCCAAGCGATAGGACAGTCGGGCGGCTACACCTTC
CASSQAIGQSGGYTF
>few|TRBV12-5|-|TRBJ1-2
TGTGCTAGTGGTTTTTTCGGGGGGAATGGCTACACCTTC
CASGFFGGNGYTF
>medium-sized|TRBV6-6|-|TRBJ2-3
TGTGCCAGCAGTTTCATCCCCACAGATACGCAGTATTTT
CASSFIPTDTQYF
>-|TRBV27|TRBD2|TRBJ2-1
TGTGCCAGCCGACTAGCGGGAGCCGGCAATGAGCAGTTCTTC
CASRLAGAGNEQFF
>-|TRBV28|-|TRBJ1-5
TGTGCCAGCACGTATAGCAATCAGCCCCAGCATTTT
CASTYSNQPQHF
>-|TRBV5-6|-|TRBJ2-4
TGTGCCAGCAGCTTGTGGCAGGGGTATTCCAAAAACATTCAGTACTTC
CASSLWQGYSKNIQYF
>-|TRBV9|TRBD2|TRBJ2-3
TGTGCCAGCAGCGTAGAAGGACGGGAGGGAGATACGCAGTATTTT
CASSVEGREGDTQYF
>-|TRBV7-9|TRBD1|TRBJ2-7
TGTGCCAGCAGCTTAGCAGGGGGCAAGTACGAGCAGTACTTC
CASSLAGGKYEQYF
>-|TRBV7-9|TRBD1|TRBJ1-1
TGTGCCAGCAGCGCCAGACAGGGGACTGAAGCTTTCTTT
CASSARQGTEAFF
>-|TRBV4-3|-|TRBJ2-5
TGCGCCAGCAGCCAAGACCGGCAGGTTGGGACCCAGTACTTC
CASSQDRQVGTQYF
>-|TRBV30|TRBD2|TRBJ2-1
TGTGCCTGGAGGGGCCGGGGGGGATGGGTGAATGAGCAGTTCTTC
CAWRGRGGWVNEQFF
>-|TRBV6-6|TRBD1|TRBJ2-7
TGTGCCAGCAGTTCGCCGGGACAGGGCTCCTACGAGCAGTACTTC
CASSSPGQGSYEQYF
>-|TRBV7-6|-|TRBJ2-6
TGTGCCAGCAGCTTAGGAGCTGGGGCCAACGTCCTGACTTTC
CASSLGAGANVLTF
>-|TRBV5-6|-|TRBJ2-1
TGTGCCAGCAGCTTGGACAGCTCCTACAATGAGCAGTTCTTC
CASSLDSSYNEQFF
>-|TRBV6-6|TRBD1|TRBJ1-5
TGTGCCAGCAGTCAAACAGGGGGGAATCAGCCCCAGCATTTT
CASSQTGGNQPQHF